What follows are 13 T cell receptor beta chains derived from one specimen sequenced in a study of blood T cells in healthy people across ages. Primers used in a second PCR of roughly 7 to 12 cycles were a sample-barcoded 5' primer and a J-beta primer mix. TCRdb re-called the 5' RACE reads through MiXCR, storing one row per CDR3 protein. The sample gives over a million distinct CDR3 sequences, roughly 40% of which show up once; 7.9% is in the top ten. Source material: blood. The receptors derive from a woman between 18 and 29 years old in good health.

The CDR3 is CASSLSGRLYNEQYF. The CDR3 nucleotides read TGTGCCAGCAGCCTCAGCGGGAGGTTATACAATGAGCAGTACTTC. The chain employs TRBV3-1 and TRBJ2-1; 9 nucleotides match TRBD2. TRBJ2-7 matches the DNA end more closely, so the J call is doubtful. The CDR3 is 15 amino acids. Germline values: CDR1 LGHDT, CDR2 YNNKEL (reference sequence).

V usage is TRBV7-9 and J usage is TRBJ2-1, with 7 bases aligning to TRBD2. The CDR3 length is 14 residues. The germline V gene has CDR1 SEHNR and CDR2 FQNEAQ (reference sequence). The trim removed 1 base at V and 9 bases at J, leaving 6 bases unmatched. The CDR3 region is CASSLDAGVVEQFF. CDR3 sequence (DNA): TGTGCCAGCAGCTTAGATGCGGGGGTAGTTGAGCAGTTCTTC.

Comment on this clonotype: A junction end diverges from the germline sequence, so it may reflect a read error. CDR3 bases: TGTGTCAGCAGCTCTAGTACTAGCTCGGGTGAGCAGTACTTC. Translation: CVSSSSTSSGEQYF. V usage is TRBV7-9 and J usage is TRBJ2-5; D might be TRBD2 (6 bases). This CDR3 contains 14 residues. Germline V CDR1 and CDR2: SEHNR, FQNEAQ (reference sequence).

The CDR3 sequence: CASSQDFRETYGYTF. The CDR3 bases are TGTGCCAGCAGCCAAGACTTTCGGGAAACCTATGGCTACACCTTC. The V call is TRBV4-2, the J call TRBJ1-2; no clear D. The CDR3 is 15 amino acids. Germline CDR1 LGHNA, CDR2 YNFKEQ. Trimming removed 0 bases from V and 4 bases from J, with 12 bases in between.

In its sample, this clonotype was seen once. The V gene is TRBV7-9, the J gene TRBJ1-1, with a weak D call TRBD1 (5 bases). V was pared by 0 bases and J by 3 bases, with 14 bases between. The germline gives CDR1 SEHNR, CDR2 FQNEAQ (reference sequence). The CDR3 sequence is 16 residues long. CDR3 DNA sequence: TGTGCCAGCAGCTTAGCCCCGGGACCCCCGGACACTGAAGCTTTCTTT. Protein sequence: CASSLAPGPPDTEAFF.

The chain recombines TRBV4-1 with TRBJ2-3, with TRBD1 matching over 11 bases. The CDR3 runs 16 residues. Germline-derived CDR1 and CDR2 are MGHRA and YSYEKL. V was clipped by 8 bases and J by 6 bases; unmatched bases: 13. The chain's CDR3 is CASGGTGGSAVDTQYF. The CDR3 DNA follows: TGCGCCAGCGGAGGGACAGGGGGGAGTGCAGTCGATACGCAGTATTTT.

This clonotype was seen just once. CDR3: CASGMEGGKTDTQYF. The DNA of the CDR3 is TGTGCTAGTGGCATGGAGGGCGGGAAAACAGATACGCAGTATTTT. The genes are TRBV12-5 and TRBJ2-3; the D gene is possibly TRBD2 (6 bases). Between the trimmed V and J ends, which lost 6 bases and 3 bases, there was a span of 16 bases. CDR1 LGHNT and CDR2 FRNRAP come from the germline V gene. The CDR3 runs to 15 residues.

This clonotype showed up just a few times. The V gene is TRBV6-5, the J gene TRBJ2-2, with 9 bases lining up with TRBD2. This CDR3 contains 17 residues. The V gene's germline CDR1 is MNHEY and CDR2 SVGAGI. The ends lost 0 bases at V and 4 bases at J; junction bases unmatched: 6. The CDR3, as DNA: TGTGCCAGCAGTTACTCAGACGGGACTAGCACCACCGGGGAGCTGTTTTTT. It specifies CASSYSDGTSTTGELFF.

The rearrangement joins TRBV10-3 to TRBJ2-6; 11 nucleotides line up with TRBD1. Germline CDR1 reads ENHRY; CDR2 reads SYGVKD. V lost 4 bases and J lost 0; bases outside the gene matches: 5. The CDR3 is made up of 18 amino acids. Here the CDR3 DNA reads TGTGCCATCAGTGTAATCGGGACAGGGGGCTCTGGGGCCAACGTCCTGACTTTC. It is translated as CAISVIGTGGSGANVLTF.

The CDR3 sequence is CSASPRALGEQFF. In DNA, the CDR3 is TGCAGTGCTTCTCCCCGGGCCCTAGGAGAGCAGTTCTTC. The chain recombines TRBV20-1 with TRBJ2-1; D is ambiguous. The CDR3 has 13 residues. Germline CDR1 is DFQATT and CDR2 is SNEGSKA (reference sequence). Trimming removed 5 bases from V and 10 bases from J, with 18 bases in between.

The chain uses TRBV27 and TRBJ1-5; no definite D call. V gave up 5 bases and J gave up 3 bases, with 11 bases separating them. The CDR3 loop spans 14 amino acids. Germline CDR1 and CDR2: MNHEY and SMNVEV (reference sequence). In nucleotides, the CDR3 is TGTGCCAGCAGTCCGGACGGTTTCAATCAGCCCCAGCATTTT. Its protein product is CASSPDGFNQPQHF.

This sequence joins TRBV20-1 and TRBJ2-7; D is uncertain. V shed 0 bases and J shed 0 bases, with 9 bases lying between them. Germline CDR1 reads DFQATT; CDR2 reads SNEGSKA (reference sequence). The CDR3 spans 14 residues. The CDR3 bases are TGCAGTGCTAGAGATGTGGGGAACTCCTACGAGCAGTACTTC. Translation: CSARDVGNSYEQYF.

This clonotype was counted only a few times. The chain recombines TRBV10-3 with TRBJ2-3; D is unclear. Per the germline V gene, CDR1 is ENHRY and CDR2 is SYGVKD. This CDR3 contains 13 residues. Trimming took off 2 bases at V and 1 base at J, with 4 bases between the two ends. In nucleotides, the CDR3 is TGTGCCATCAGTGAGATTGGCACAGATACGCAGTATTTT. Residues: CAISEIGTDTQYF.